This passage covers 3 T cell receptor beta chains from one sample sequenced in a study of blood T cell repertoires in COVID-19. Here immunoSEQ multiplex PCR was the method, and the copy in TCRdb shows in-frame clones only, minus some. This sample has roughly 250,000 clones; 85% to 90% occur once, and the top ten carry about 12%. Sequencing was done on a sample of peripheral blood. The receptors come from a woman in her 30s with COVID-19, enrolled during active disease.

This clone has only one observation. The V call is TRBV19, the J call TRBJ2-3; D not certain. The CDR3 runs 14 residues. The V and J ends lost 5 bases and 0 bases respectively, with 9 bases between them. Germline V CDR1 and CDR2: LNHDA, SQIVND (reference sequence). CDR3 in amino acids: CASSLGSSTDTQYF. In DNA form, the CDR3 reads TGTGCCAGTAGTTTGGGCAGTAGCACAGATACGCAGTATTTT.

V and J are TRBV3-1 (or the pseudogene TRBV3-2) and TRBJ2-1, with a weak D call TRBD1 (5 bases). CDR3 length: 14 amino acids. Germline V gene data show CDR1 as LGHDT and CDR2 as YNNKEL (reference sequence). V was shortened by 2 bases and J by 9 bases, with 14 bases between the two germline ends. CDR3 in amino acids: CASSQWEGVVEQFF. The CDR3 DNA follows: TGTGCCAGCAGCCAATGGGAAGGGGTCGTTGAGCAGTTCTTC.

V usage is TRBV4-2 and J usage is TRBJ2-1; 8 nucleotides align to TRBD2. Germline V gene data show CDR1 as LGHNA and CDR2 as YNFKEQ. The CDR3 spans 15 residues. V shed 0 bases, J shed 5 bases, and the junction held 3 bases outside the gene matches. The CDR3 sequence is CASSQESGGNNEQFF. The DNA for the CDR3 is TGTGCCAGCAGCCAAGAATCGGGGGGGAACAATGAGCAGTTCTTC.